These 21 T cell receptor beta chains came from one sample sequenced in a study of identical twins. TCRdb re-derived calls from the 5' RACE reads in MiXCR, one entry per CDR3 protein. This sample has roughly 230,000 distinct CDR3 sequences; about 8.3% occur once, and the top ten carry less than 4%. Separately, the same data were catalogued under a study of yellow fever vaccine responses in identical twins.

What was sequenced was CD8+ T cells sorted from blood. The receptors derive from a woman under 30 in good health.

This clonotype was counted many times. The gene calls are TRBV28 and TRBJ2-7, with 7 bases matching TRBD1. CDR1 MDHEN and CDR2 SYDVKM come from the germline V gene. This CDR3 spans 17 amino acids. V lost 2 bases to trimming and J lost 2 bases; unmatched junction nucleotides: 12. CDR3 coding DNA: TGTGCCAGCAGTTTAGAGAGGTCCGGGACAGTAACCTACGAGCAGTACTTC. Amino acid sequence: CASSLERSGTVTYEQYF.

The chain combines TRBV20-1 with TRBJ2-5; 13 bases agree with TRBD2. The V gene end was trimmed by 3 bases and the J gene end by 5 bases; junction bases not matched to a gene: 12. Germline V CDR1 and CDR2: DFQATT, SNEGSKA (reference sequence). The CDR3 totals 17 residues. CDR3 residues: CSARAQIGLAGDETQYF. The DNA for the CDR3 is TGCAGTGCTAGGGCCCAAATTGGACTAGCGGGGGACGAGACCCAGTACTTC.

This clonotype was seen many times. The DNA of the CDR3 is TGCAGCATCCGGGAGTCCACCGGGGAGCTGTTTTTT. It is translated as CSIRESTGELFF. The chain links TRBV29-1 to TRBJ2-2, with D tentatively TRBD2 (6 bases). Trimming cost V 8 bases and J 4 bases, with 11 bases left between them. The CDR3 is 12 residues long. CDR1 and CDR2 from the germline V gene are SQVTM and ANQGSEA.

This clonotype was seen at least ten times. The V gene is TRBV6-1, the J gene TRBJ1-5; tentatively, D is TRBD1 (5 bases). CDR3 size: 14 residues. The V and J ends lost 6 bases and 4 bases respectively, with 13 bases between them. The V gene's germline CDR1 is MNHNS and CDR2 SASEGT. The CDR3 loop reads CASSRGPLNQPQHF. DNA for the CDR3: TGTGCCAGCAGCCGGGGCCCCTTAAATCAGCCCCAGCATTTT.

This rearrangement joins TRBV12-3 or TRBV12-4 to TRBJ2-7, with TRBD2 matching 8 bases. The length of the CDR3 is 14 residues. The V gene end was trimmed by 4 bases and the J gene end by 4 bases; junction bases not matched to a gene: 6. The CDR3 DNA reads TGTGCCAGCAGTTCCCCTCAGCGGGGGTACGAGCAGTACTTC. Amino acids: CASSSPQRGYEQYF.

The gene calls are TRBV4-2 and TRBJ2-1; D is ambiguous. Trimming cost V 4 bases and J 3 bases, with 13 bases left between them. The germline V gene has CDR1 LGHNA and CDR2 YNFKEQ. The CDR3 covers 15 residues. The CDR3 DNA sequence: TGTGCCAGCAGCCCTGGGCAGCTCTGCTACAATGAGCAGTTCTTC. Amino acid sequence: CASSPGQLCYNEQFF.

This chain uses TRBV27 with TRBJ2-1; the D is unclear. This CDR3 contains 13 residues. From germline, CDR1 is MNHEY and CDR2 SMNVEV (reference sequence). V was cut by 4 bases and J by 5 bases, with 9 bases left in between. CDR3 loop: CASSSPVNNEQFF. CDR3 DNA: TGTGCCAGCAGTTCCCCGGTTAACAATGAGCAGTTCTTC.

This clonotype was seen only a few times. The chain has TRBV10-3 and TRBJ2-1; 8 positions agree with TRBD2. The CDR3 length is 16 residues. The V segment lost 0 bases and the J segment 7 bases; nucleotides outside the gene matches: 8. Germline CDR1 and CDR2: ENHRY and SYGVKD. CDR3 in amino acids: CAISESALAANNEQFF. CDR3 coding DNA: TGTGCCATCAGTGAGTCGGCACTAGCGGCAAATAATGAGCAGTTCTTC.

The chain is built from TRBV7-9 and TRBJ2-1, with TRBD2 matching 8 bases. V dropped 1 base and J dropped 3; count of bases not matched to a gene: 5. This CDR3 contains 16 residues. Germline-derived CDR1 and CDR2 are SEHNR and FQNEAQ (reference sequence). The CDR3 sequence is CASSLGHGGGYNEQFF. DNA of the CDR3: TGTGCCAGCAGCTTAGGGCACGGGGGGGGCTACAATGAGCAGTTCTTC.

The sample holds a few counts of this clonotype. The chain is built from TRBV7-9 and TRBJ2-5; D possibly corresponds to TRBD2 (5 bases). CDR1 and CDR2 (germline): SEHNR, FQNEAQ (reference sequence). This CDR3 region has 15 residues. V shed 1 base and J shed 5 bases, with 14 bases lying between them. CDR3 amino acids: CASSLVTGYEETQYF. The CDR3 bases are TGTGCCAGCAGCTTAGTGACGGGGTACGAGGAGACCCAGTACTTC.

The J gene is TRBJ2-2, the V gene TRBV10-3, with 7 bases that match TRBD1. Unmatched junction bases numbered 3, after V lost 0 bases and J lost 2 bases. There are 16 residues in the CDR3. Germline assignment: CDR1 ENHRY and CDR2 SYGVKD. The DNA of the CDR3 is TGTGCCATCAGTGAGTCACGGGACAGTAACACCGGGGAGCTGTTTTTT. Protein: CAISESRDSNTGELFF.

This clonotype has a handful of counts. The DNA of the CDR3 is TGTGCCAGCAGCTTAGAGAAAGAGCAGTACTTC. It encodes CASSLEKEQYF. The V gene is TRBV7-9, the J gene TRBJ2-7, with D unresolved. Deletions cut 1 base from V and 7 bases from J, with 5 bases between. This CDR3 contains 11 residues. Germline V gives CDR1 SEHNR, CDR2 FQNEAQ (reference sequence). Using reference TRBV7-9 and TRBJ2-7 for the parts outside the CDR3, the full variable domain is DTGVSQNPRHKITKRGQNVTFRCDPISEHNRLYWYRQTLGQGPEFLTYFQNEAQLEKSRLLSDRFSAERPKGSFSTLEIQRTEQGDSAMYLCASSLEKEQYFGPGTRLTVT.

A few counts support this clonotype. The V gene is TRBV5-1, the J gene TRBJ2-3; a possible D gene is TRBD1 (5 bases). Germline values: CDR1 SGHRS, CDR2 YFSETQ. Trimming took 4 bases from V and 2 from J, leaving 11 bases between them. This CDR3 region has 14 residues. Written as DNA, the CDR3 is TGCGCCAGCAGCCAGACAGTATTCACAGATACGCAGTATTTT. It codes for CASSQTVFTDTQYF.

This clonotype appeared many times. The CDR3 loop reads CASNRQPANTGELFF. The CDR3 DNA reads TGTGCCAGCAATCGACAACCCGCGAACACCGGGGAGCTGTTTTTT. V and J are TRBV6-1 and TRBJ2-2; D not resolved. V was pared by 7 bases and J by 0 bases, with 12 bases between. The CDR3 is 15 residues long. Germline V gives CDR1 MNHNS, CDR2 SASEGT.

This clonotype appeared many times. The chain employs TRBV20-1 and TRBJ2-7; the match to TRBD2 covers 12 bases. Germline assignment: CDR1 DFQATT and CDR2 SNEGSKA (reference sequence). The J segment lost 0 bases and the V segment lost 5 bases, leaving 5 bases of the junction unmatched. The CDR3 covers 15 residues. In nucleotides, the CDR3 is TGCAGTGCTCCACTAGCGGGAGGTAGCTCCTACGAGCAGTACTTC. Translating gives CSAPLAGGSSYEQYF.

The V call is TRBV29-1, the J call TRBJ2-2; D unclear. Germline lookup yields CDR1 SQVTM and CDR2 ANQGSEA. The CDR3 totals 13 residues. With 6 bases removed from V and 0 bases from J, the gap between germline ends came to 8 bases. The CDR3 DNA follows: TGCAGCGTCCAAACCTCGAACACCGGGGAGCTGTTTTTT. It is translated as CSVQTSNTGELFF.

This sequence joins TRBV7-9 and TRBJ1-1; D is uncertain. V was trimmed by 8 bases and J by 0 bases, leaving 4 bases between them. The V gene's germline CDR1 is SEHNR and CDR2 FQNEAQ (reference sequence). The CDR3 is 11 amino acids. For the CDR3, the DNA is TGTGCCAGCGGGATGAACACTGAAGCTTTCTTT. Its translation is CASGMNTEAFF.

This clonotype showed up many times. The chain joins TRBV5-1 to TRBJ2-2; D is ambiguous. V was trimmed by 3 bases and J by 0 bases, leaving 12 bases between them. CDR3 length: 16 residues. Per the germline V gene, CDR1 is SGHRS and CDR2 is YFSETQ. This chain's CDR3 is CASSSPIESNTGELFF. CDR3 nucleotide sequence: TGCGCCAGCAGCTCCCCGATAGAATCGAACACCGGGGAGCTGTTTTTT.

The chain couples TRBV2 to TRBJ1-5; no reliable D call. Trimming left V 5 bases short and J 0 bases short, with 14 bases between. CDR1 and CDR2 from the germline V gene are SNHLY and FYNNEI. The CDR3 has 16 amino acids. DNA for the CDR3: TGTGCCAGCAGTACCCCGGAGAGTCATAGCAATCAGCCCCAGCATTTT. Translated, it gives CASSTPESHSNQPQHF.

This clonotype was seen only a few times. The chain is built from TRBV20-1 and TRBJ2-2; perhaps TRBD1 as D (5 bases). V dropped 4 bases and J dropped 5 bases, with 5 bases sitting between them. There are 11 residues in the CDR3. Germline CDR1 DFQATT, CDR2 SNEGSKA (reference sequence). In DNA form, the CDR3 reads TGCAGTGCTAAGGGGACCGGGGAGCTGTTTTTT. Its translation is CSAKGTGELFF.

The chain uses TRBV2 and TRBJ2-5, with D unclear. Per germline, CDR1 SNHLY and CDR2 FYNNEI. V dropped 3 bases and J dropped 0 bases, with 8 bases sitting between them. The CDR3 length is 14 residues. CDR3: CASSEGRNQETQYF. CDR3 in DNA: TGTGCCAGCAGTGAGGGAAGGAACCAAGAGACCCAGTACTTC.